A selection of T cell receptor beta chains follows, all from one sample in a study of blood T cell repertoires in COVID-19. Assay used: immunoSEQ multiplex PCR; TCRdb lists only in-frame clones, some missing. There are approximately 200,000 clones in the sample; about nine tenths occur only once, and around 2.9% lies in the top ten. The source material was peripheral blood. The receptors come from a woman aged 55-70 years with acute or convalescent COVID-19. The conserved cysteine and the conserved F or W are not part of the CDR3 here.

v_call cdr3_aa
TRBV5-8 ASSLPVPSGNTIY
TRBV5-1 ASSQQGNQNSPLH
TRBV9 ASSPRQGFLTEAF
TRBV6-6 ASSLTVGAVSGNTIY
TRBV30 AWRSGFNANQPQH
TRBV3-1/TRBV3-2 ASSQEAGGVYNEQF
TRBV19 ASSVSFTGELF
TRBV5-5 ASTLTDRNYGYT
TRBV6-6 ASSPPGTGWGEQY
TRBV27 ASRGTVGRAF
TRBV5-4 ASSFGPPVDSPLH
TRBV19 ASSIQGSVSPLH
TRBV11-2 ASSLVQGYNEQF
TRBV5-1 ASSPRVAGNEQF
TRBV10-3 AIGDIQKNTEAF
TRBV5-1 ASSIGLAGTDTQY
TRBV3-1/TRBV3-2 ASSLGTVSTNQPQH
TRBV18 ASSQSGTADTEAF
TRBV15 ATSRDRATMEY
TRBV6-1 ASSEVVSTEAF
TRBV6-2/TRBV6-3 ASSQGTVNTEAF
TRBV2 ASSEGGRPKSNQPQH